This T cell receptor beta chain is from a study of cytotoxic CD8 clonotypes in ibrutinib-treated CLL. Note on this clone: Its antigen is still unknown.

Points from the study as a whole: Clonality was higher at ibrutinib response and returned toward baseline at progression.

The CDR3 is made up of 18 amino acids. Germline CDR1 and CDR2: SGHTA and FQGNSA. Trimming removed 1 base from V and 2 bases from J; junction bases left unmatched: 6. The table came from immunoSEQ multiplex PCR; TCRdb's copy has only in-frame clones and leaves some out. The repertoire consists of 140,000 or so clones, with 79% occurring once and the leading ten covering roughly 13%. This clonotype was obtained from a human donor with chronic lymphocytic leukemia. Sequencing used PBMCs, obtained after 12 months of ibrutinib treatment. The V and J genes are TRBV7-2 and TRBJ2-1, with 12 bases identical to TRBD2. The CDR3 is CASSLGLLAGGAYNEQFF. The DNA for the CDR3 is TGTGCCAGCAGCTTAGGGCTTCTAGCGGGAGGGGCCTACAATGAGCAGTTCTTC. Combining the CDR3 with reference TRBV7-2 and TRBJ2-1 gives the whole variable domain GAGVSQSPSNKVTEKGKDVELRCDPISGHTALYWYRQSLGQGLEFLIYFQGNSAPDKSGLPSDRFSAERTGGSVSTLTIQRTQQEDSAVYLCASSLGLLAGGAYNEQFFGPGTRLTVL.